What follows is one T cell receptor beta chain and its context. This clonotype turned up a few times. Which antigen it targets is not known. Base qualities are not provided; no much larger clone lies one nucleotide away. The data stem from a study of blood T cells in healthy people across ages (dated by TCRdb to about 2015). Looking at the study overall: Template switching captured roughly one uniquely barcoded TCR beta cDNA molecule per two T cells in model experiments. The study analyzed two additional independent replicas of 1 million unique cDNA reads from the same blood draw for two donors, one aged 18 to 30 and one aged 80 or older. The study measured age-related changes in TCR beta repertoire diversity using deep sequencing normalized with unique cDNA molecular identifiers. The donors were divided into four age groups: young (average 16 years), middle-aged (approximately 42), aged (around 67) and long-lived (about 79). To avoid experimental bias, donors of different ages were randomly spread across the sequencing lanes.

The method behind the library was 5' RACE. Sequencing was performed on an Illumina HiSeq 2500. A second PCR of roughly 7 to 11 cycles was performed with a sample-barcoded 5' primer and a J-beta primer mix. A template-switch 5' adaptor carrying 12 random nucleotides introduced a unique molecular identifier onto each TCR beta cDNA molecule. At least 3 million CDR3-containing paired-end reads were obtained from each sample. First-strand cDNA was synthesized from all RNA with the Mint cDNA synthesis kit, primed by a TRBC-specific oligonucleotide. After uracil-DNA glycosylase treatment, a first 18-cycle PCR used universal primers M1SS and BC2_uni_R on all cDNA. Processing in the source paper ran as follows. For normalization, 1 million high-quality reads were randomly selected from each sample, with every read carrying a distinct molecular identifier. Instead of being binned into consensus sequences, reads with shared molecular identifiers were discarded. MiTCR, set to a Q25 quality threshold and the strictest error-elimination algorithm, was used for CDR3 identification, clonotype clustering and error correction. A nonparametric unseen species model with Euler transformation was used to estimate lower-bound total TCR beta diversity. TCRdb passed the public sequencing reads through fastp at Q25 and MiXCR, retaining productive beta sequences. Entries that share a CDR3 protein sequence are merged under the most common genes and DNA. These V and J calls originate from TCRdb's pipeline instead of the authors' own analysis. Here the sample has around 900,000 distinct CDR3 sequences; 51% occur a single time. In total, the top ten clones hold roughly 23% of the sample.

The approximately 39 donors, aged roughly 6 to 95 years, were systemically healthy Caucasian individuals from Russia. Around 9.7 milliliters of peripheral blood were collected from each donor into EDTA-treated Vacutainer tubes. PBMCs were isolated by Ficoll-Paque density-gradient centrifugation, with at least 6 million obtained per sample. Trizol reagent was used to extract total RNA from the PBMCs, yielding at least 6 micrograms per sample. The percentages of naive CD45RAhigh/CD27high T cells were determined by flow cytometry on a PBMC aliquot from every donor. As encoded in the germline V gene (reference sequence), CDR1 is MNHEY while CDR2 is SMNVEV. The CDR3 measures 13 amino acids from cysteine to phenylalanine. Just CDR3 DNA is preserved here, 39 bases in frame from base 1. Here is what the overall study found, with its caveats: Conclusive comparison of naive and antigen-experienced compartments was prevented by the profiling of bulk unsorted PBMCs. The CMV infection status of donors was not known, potentially confounding age-related changes in expanded clonotypes. Compared with the aged group, more naive CD4+ T cells, fewer expanded clones and increased TCR diversity were shown by the long-lived group, suggesting age selection. Estimates of total diversity based on one million sequenced T cells were considered lower bounds and underestimates. The percentage of naive T cells measured by flow cytometry correlated strongly with observed TCR beta diversity. Observed TCR beta diversity per million T cells fell roughly linearly with age, and a significant reduction was already apparent by age roughly 40.

The chain uses TRBV27 and TRBJ2-5; the central 11 bases match TRBD2. The end of the DNA fits TRBJ2-7 better, so the J call may be wrong. Sequencing was done on a sample of blood. This TCR was sampled from a woman aged 55-75 years in good health. The DNA reads TGTGCCACCCAACTAGCGGGAGAGGACGAGCAGTACTTC. Its protein reads: CATQLAGEDEQYF.